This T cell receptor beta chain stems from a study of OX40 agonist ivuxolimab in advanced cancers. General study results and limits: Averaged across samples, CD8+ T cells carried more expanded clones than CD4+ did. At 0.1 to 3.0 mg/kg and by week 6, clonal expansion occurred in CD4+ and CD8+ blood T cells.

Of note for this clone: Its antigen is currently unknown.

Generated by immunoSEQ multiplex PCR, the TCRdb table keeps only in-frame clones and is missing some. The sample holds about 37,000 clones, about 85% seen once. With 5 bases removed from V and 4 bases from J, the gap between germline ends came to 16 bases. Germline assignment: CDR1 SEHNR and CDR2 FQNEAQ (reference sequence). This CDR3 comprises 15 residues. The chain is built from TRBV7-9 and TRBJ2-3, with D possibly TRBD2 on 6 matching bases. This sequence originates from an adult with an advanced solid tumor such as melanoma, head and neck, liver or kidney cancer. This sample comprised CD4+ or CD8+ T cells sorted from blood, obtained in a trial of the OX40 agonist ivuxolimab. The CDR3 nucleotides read TGTGCCAGCAGCCCCTGGCGGGGCGGCGCAGATACGCAGTATTTT. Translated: CASSPWRGGADTQYF.